The 2 T cell receptor beta chains in this list originate from one sample, sequenced in a study of cytomegalovirus exposure and HLA in healthy donors. The PCR made use of 60 Vbeta and 13 Jbeta primers. The table came from immunoSEQ multiplex PCR; TCRdb's copy has only in-frame clones and leaves some out. This table holds approximately 82,000 clones, roughly 79% found once. The sequenced material came from PBMCs. All receptors come from a man in his forties in good health and CMV-seronegative.

The CDR3 DNA reads as TGTGCCAGCAGCCTCCCGGCATACCACAGGGGGAACACTGAAGCTTTCTTT. This encodes CASSLPAYHRGNTEAFF. The rearrangement uses TRBV7-8 and TRBJ1-1; TRBD1 matches at 7 bases. Germline assignment: CDR1 SGHVS and CDR2 FQNEAQ. The ends lost 5 bases at V and 1 base at J; junction bases unmatched: 13. This CDR3 spans 17 amino acids.

The V and J genes are TRBV7-9 and TRBJ1-3; D is uncertain. Between the trimmed V and J ends, which lost 5 bases and 7 bases, there was a span of 6 bases. From germline, CDR1 is SEHNR and CDR2 FQNEAQ (reference sequence). The CDR3 spans 11 residues. CDR3 bases: TGTGCCAGCAGCCCCGGGAACACCATATATTTT. This encodes CASSPGNTIYF.